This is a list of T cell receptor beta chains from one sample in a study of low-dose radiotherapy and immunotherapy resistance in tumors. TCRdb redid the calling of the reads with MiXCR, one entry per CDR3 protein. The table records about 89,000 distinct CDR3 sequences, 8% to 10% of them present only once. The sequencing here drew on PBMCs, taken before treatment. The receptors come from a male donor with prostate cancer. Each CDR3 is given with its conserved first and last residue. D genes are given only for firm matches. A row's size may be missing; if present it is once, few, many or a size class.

cdr3_aa: CASSLDLGSGNTIYF
v_call: TRBV7-2
j_call: TRBJ1-3
d_call: .
clone_size: many
cdr3_length: 15

cdr3_aa: CSAREDRYNEQFF
v_call: TRBV20-1
j_call: TRBJ2-1
d_call: TRBD1
clone_size: many
cdr3_length: 13

cdr3_aa: CASSYISSGRYEQYF
v_call: TRBV6-2/TRBV6-3
j_call: TRBJ2-7
d_call: TRBD2
clone_size: many
cdr3_length: 15

cdr3_aa: CAWTGPQGTEAFF
v_call: TRBV30
j_call: TRBJ1-1
d_call: .
clone_size: many
cdr3_length: 13

cdr3_aa: CSARGTGGAAFF
v_call: TRBV20-1
j_call: TRBJ1-1
d_call: TRBD1
clone_size: many
cdr3_length: 12

cdr3_aa: CASSPYPGRGSTDTQYF
v_call: TRBV25-1
j_call: TRBJ2-3
d_call: TRBD1
clone_size: many
cdr3_length: 17

cdr3_aa: CASSPNYNGEAFF
v_call: TRBV27
j_call: TRBJ1-1
d_call: .
clone_size: .
cdr3_length: 13

cdr3_aa: CASSWAAGASGYTF
v_call: TRBV28
j_call: TRBJ1-2
d_call: .
clone_size: many
cdr3_length: 14

cdr3_aa: CASSYSRGPYQPQHF
v_call: TRBV7-2
j_call: TRBJ1-5
d_call: TRBD1
clone_size: few
cdr3_length: 15

cdr3_aa: CASSAGTLYSYNEQFF
v_call: TRBV19
j_call: TRBJ2-1
d_call: .
clone_size: many
cdr3_length: 16

cdr3_aa: CASSDSRDRSGYTF
v_call: TRBV6-2/TRBV6-3
j_call: TRBJ1-2
d_call: TRBD1
clone_size: many
cdr3_length: 14

cdr3_aa: CSANWRRYNEQFF
v_call: TRBV20-1
j_call: TRBJ2-1
d_call: .
clone_size: many
cdr3_length: 13

cdr3_aa: CASSIPGRVLTYEQYF
v_call: TRBV27
j_call: TRBJ2-7
d_call: .
clone_size: few
cdr3_length: 16